What follows are 7 T cell receptor beta chains derived from one specimen sequenced in a study of T-cell reconstitution after alpha-beta-depleted transplantation in children. Preparation of the TCRbeta library used unique molecular identifiers. MiXCR, run by TCRdb on the PCR reads, gives a single entry per CDR3 protein. The sample yields about 280,000 distinct CDR3 sequences, around 10% seen once. The material was peripheral blood, obtained 180 days after TCRalphabeta/CD19-depleted stem cell transplant. These receptor sequences come from a male patient between 2 and 15 years old who had a stem cell transplant for chronic granulomatous disease, so the T cells may come from the graft donor.

The sample holds a few counts of this clonotype. The chain uses TRBV12-3 or TRBV12-4 and TRBJ2-1, with 13 bases that match TRBD2. V lost 5 bases and J lost 6; bases outside the gene matches: 7. The CDR3 is 16 residues long. The CDR3 DNA sequence: TGTGCCAGCAGTCCACCGGGACTAGCGGGACGCAATGAGCAGTTCTTC. It codes for CASSPPGLAGRNEQFF.

The sample holds a few counts of this clonotype. In DNA, the CDR3 is TGTGCCAGCAGCGCCCCCCATAGCGGGAGGGGGGAGCAGTACTTC. This translates into CASSAPHSGRGEQYF. The rearrangement uses TRBV7-2 and TRBJ2-7, with TRBD2 identical over 11 bases. V lost 5 bases, J lost 7 bases, and 10 bases stayed unmatched. CDR1 SGHTA and CDR2 FQGNSA come from the germline V gene. This CDR3 contains 15 residues.

Turning to this clonotype: This may stem from a read error, because a much larger clone lies one nucleotide away. The chain has TRBV7-2 and TRBJ2-1; D is perhaps TRBD2 (6 bases). The CDR3 contains 16 residues. From germline, CDR1 is SGHTA and CDR2 FQGNSA. The CDR3 protein is CASRPTRARGGNEQLF. CDR3 bases: TGTGCCAGCAGACCAACCCGGGCCCGAGGAGGGAATGAGCAGTTATTC.

In its sample, this clonotype was seen many times. The genes are TRBV5-1 and TRBJ2-1; D possibly uses TRBD1 or TRBD2 (6 bases each). Per the germline V gene, CDR1 is SGHRS and CDR2 is YFSETQ. CDR3 length equals 14 residues. The V end lost 4 bases, the J end lost 2 bases, and 10 bases lay between the germline ends. The CDR3 here is CASSRGATYNEQFF. The CDR3 bases are TGCGCCAGCAGCAGGGGGGCTACCTACAATGAGCAGTTCTTC. Full variable domain (missing parts from reference TRBV5-1 and TRBJ2-1): KAGVTQTPRYLIKTRGQQVTLSCSPISGHRSVSWYQQTPGQGLQFLFEYFSETQRNKGNFPGRFSGRQFSNSRSEMNVSTLELGDSALYLCASSRGATYNEQFFGPGTRLTVL.

This clonotype was seen repeatedly, ten times or more. The rearrangement joins TRBV7-8 to TRBJ2-1, with D hard to call. CDR1 is SGHVS, CDR2 FQNEAQ, per germline. CDR3 length: 14 amino acids. Trimming took off 2 bases at V and 3 bases at J, with 8 bases between the two ends. CDR3 nucleotides: TGTGCCAGCAGCTTAAGGGCTGGCTACAATGAGCAGTTCTTC. It encodes CASSLRAGYNEQFF.

This clonotype showed up many times. This chain uses TRBV12-3 or TRBV12-4 with TRBJ1-5; 7 nucleotides agree with TRBD1. V gave up 3 bases and J gave up 11 bases; unmatched junction bases: 13. The CDR3 covers 15 residues. DNA for the CDR3: TGTGCCAGCAGTTTTAGAGACAGGGAGAATGGGGCCCAGCATTTT. Translating gives CASSFRDRENGAQHF.

This clonotype has at least ten counts. This chain uses TRBV28 with TRBJ1-6, with 7 bases matching TRBD1. The CDR3 is made up of 13 amino acids. The germline gives CDR1 MDHEN, CDR2 SYDVKM. The V segment lost 7 bases and the J segment 9 bases; nucleotides outside the gene matches: 6. The CDR3 DNA reads TGTGCCAGCATGACAGGGCGGACTTCACCCCTCCACTTT. This translates into CASMTGRTSPLHF.